This is a list of T cell receptor beta chains from one sample in a study of T cell repertoires in cytomegalovirus infection. Via MiXCR, TCRdb re-called the reads, giving one row per CDR3 protein. The profile shows 230,000 or so distinct CDR3 sequences, about 18% of them singletons. Sequencing used CD8+ T cells from PBMCs. Receptors originate from a human donor in good health (CMV status not recorded). Some clones in this sample may be carry-over from other donors' samples. The conserved cysteine and the conserved F or W are not part of the CDR3 here. Each record gives: V gene, clone size, CDR3 protein. Rows may omit the clone size; those that give it use once, few, many or a size class.

TRBV20-1 | few | SARNRAGLYEQY
TRBV5-1 | . | ASSTEASGGADTQY
TRBV3-1 | . | ASSPDREGEKLF
TRBV29-1 | . | SVPDERGQGGSYEQY
TRBV28 | . | ASSLTYSETRGSRGNQPQH
TRBV4-1 | many | ASSAGGQTSYNEQF
TRBV12-3/TRBV12-4 | . | ASSDFGAAYGYT
TRBV7-9 | many | ASSLGLATDTQY
TRBV28 | . | ASNSKLLPKNIQY
TRBV2 | few | ASNGGTGRGDSPLH
TRBV7-9 | few | ASSLAGFVDIQY
TRBV10-3 | . | AISMGGTLSYNEQF
TRBV7-8 | many | ASSPFAGVNYEQY
TRBV6-2/TRBV6-3 | . | ASSYPSRDPMNTEAF
TRBV24-1 | . | ATSDFCSIGSNQPQH
TRBV13 | few | ASSPGQAVEKLF
TRBV7-9 | few | ASSPPGLAGGRY
TRBV28 | . | ASSNRQAVYGYT
TRBV4-3 | . | ASSFRGGVYNEQF
TRBV15 | few | ATSRDWLSETASYEQY